This T cell receptor (beta chain) was documented in a study of CD8 T cells in ankylosing spondylitis. V was shortened by 2 bases and J by 4 bases, with 12 bases between the two germline ends. Per the germline V gene, CDR1 is SGHRS and CDR2 is YFSETQ. There are 14 residues in the CDR3. This clonotype was detected ten times or more. MiXCR, applied by TCRdb to the 5' RACE reads, yields one record per CDR3 protein. The sample contains about 130,000 distinct CDR3 sequences, about 6.7% of which appear only once. The genes are TRBV5-1 and TRBJ1-2; D call uncertain. The sequenced sample consisted of blood, either unsorted or a sorted T cell fraction (not recorded which). This receptor was obtained from a female donor with ankylosing spondylitis or in good health (not recorded which). For the CDR3, the DNA is TGCGCCAGCAGCTTCGGCCCTTCTGCCTATGGCTACACCTTC. Translating gives CASSFGPSAYGYTF.